The subject of this entry is one TCR beta chain. Its antigen is still unknown. Within one base of it there is no much larger clone, and no base qualities were kept. The sample comes from a study of cytomegalovirus exposure and HLA in healthy donors (dated 2017 in TCRdb). General notes on the study: An earlier analysis of approximately 550 of the donors reported about 250 Gb of sequence data and around 110 million unique TCR beta sequences from approximately 180 million T cells. About 320 gigabases of sequencing data and approximately 80 million unique TCR sequences were included in an early release covering roughly 600 HLA-typed donors. Among the approximately 430 genotyped donors, about 83% belonged to the genetic ancestry cluster associated with self-reported Caucasian donors. The study aimed to test whether cataloging public T cell receptors could reveal signatures of past pathogen exposure. Using immunosequencing, the study profiled T cell repertoires from approximately 700 subjects and related those repertoires to cytomegalovirus serostatus. A separate validation cohort of 100 to 150 different subjects was used in addition to the roughly 670-subject first cohort. The study combined high-throughput TCR immunosequencing, statistical association of individual TCRs with disease status, and machine learning to predict cytomegalovirus infection status. A later analysis re-examined previously published TCR beta repertoires from about 670 donors and added high-resolution HLA genotyping to investigate patterns of TCR occurrence. The later analysis used no new phenotypic data to find candidate immune exposures, relying instead on TCR beta sequences and their occurrence across donors. In an earlier analysis of roughly 580 of the donors, high-throughput TCR beta sequencing was used to judge whether each TCR beta V gene segment behaved as functional or pseudogenic. Donor age, sex, ethnicity and CMV serostatus were compiled alongside the repertoire data. A later genetic analysis used genome-wide SNP genotypes for about 65% of the 666 donors, treating that subset as a discovery cohort. Every repertoire in the discovery cohort had been generated on one and the same sequencing platform. HLA typing covered class I and class II loci at four-digit resolution. The number of typed donors differed by locus: about 620-640 for A, B, C, DRB1 and DQB1; 500 to 550 for DQA1; some 590 for DPA1; and approximately 450 for DPB1. Roughly five DR-DQ haplotypes were handled as single units for association and clustering, since linkage in the cohort was strong. Among 398 genotyped donors of the cohort, an average of approximately 250,000 unique TCR beta nucleotide sequences were sequenced per donor, roughly a sixth of them non-productive.

The library was made by the immunoSEQ multiplex PCR assay. The multiplex PCR relied on a mix of 60 forward primers for TCR Vbeta segments and 13 reverse primers for TCR Jbeta segments. The CDR3 region of rearranged TCR beta genes was amplified from genomic DNA with a multiplex PCR assay. The amplified TCR beta libraries were sequenced on the Illumina HiSeq System as 87-base-pair reads. The study's processing was this. Across the 500 to 850 repertoires, a later analysis counted 75 million to 90 million unique TCR beta chains, roughly 11 million of which were shared by at least two donors. A nearest-neighbor algorithm error-corrected the raw reads and collapsed the reads into unique sequences, merging closely related sequences to remove PCR and sequencing errors. Alignment of CDR3 sequences to IMGT reference sequences was used to assign V, D and J gene segments. Each retained sequence needed at least a six-nucleotide match to both a V gene segment and a J gene segment. Rearrangements were called productive when the CDR3 lacked stop codons and stayed in frame with V and J; all others were non-productive. Following IMGT convention, CDR3 was defined as the stretch from the second conserved V-encoded cysteine to the conserved J-encoded phenylalanine. The earlier analysis of approximately 590 of the donors excluded any sequence lacking an unambiguous match to a single V gene segment. An earlier analysis of 550 to 650 of the donors classified V segments as functional when productive rearrangements were above 56.7% and as segregating when the standard deviation between donors was above 5%. A statistical classification framework was built for diagnosing cytomegalovirus status from the catalog of TCR beta chain sequences. A later analysis assigned V and J genes by comparing TCR nucleotide sequences with IMGT/GENE-DB human TR gene sequences. A later analysis assigned CDR3 sequences and most-parsimonious VDJ recombination scenarios with the TCRdist pipeline. In a later analysis, every TCR beta chain was defined by the combination of its CDR3 amino acid sequence and its V-gene family, and reads without a unique V-gene family were dropped. As a way to deal with suspected cross-contamination and a sequencing artifact, a later analysis dropped approximately 570 nucleotide sequences that were highly shared and had low generation probability. In a later analysis, a clonal expansion index was calculated for each public chain from normalized within-repertoire ranks of inferred template counts. A later analysis computed generation probabilities with a VDJ recombination model fitted to out-of-frame rearrangements, and checked the results against IGoR. Hypergeometric tests were used in a later analysis to score TCR-TCR, TCR-HLA and TCR-CMV co-occurrence, with a repertoire-size bias correction applied to the TCR pairs. To estimate false discovery rates, a later analysis permuted the HLA or CMV assignments 20 times. In a later analysis, co-occurring TCRs were grouped using DBSCAN, with TCRdist sequence similarity added in when clustering inside HLA-allele-positive subsets. Co-occurrence clustering excluded repertoires with fewer than 30,000 or more than 120,000 public chains, plus five with anomalous nucleotide sharing. TCRdb took over this immuneACCESS table, retaining in-frame rearrangements with V and J assigned. Such tables are incomplete; in checked studies, under half of the missing clones stem from an unresolved V gene, and the remainder is unexplained. V and J calls and clone size are given by that table; D and trimming were obtained from the DNA. The sample data list around 150,000 clones, and 79% of these were observed just once. The ten top clones hold approximately 6% of the sample.

Broad study findings and their caveats: A few of the identified cytomegalovirus-associated TCR beta chains were confirmed in vitro to be specific for cytomegalovirus antigens. Most CMV-associated TCR beta chains appeared to be HLA-restricted in a later analysis, and the HLA associations seemed to be driven largely by CMV exposure. Compared with the 666-donor mean, donors in an Asian-associated ancestry cluster had fewer N-insertions in productive TCRs, according to a later genetic analysis. An earlier analysis of approximately 500 of the donors showed that most TCR beta V segments appeared in productive rearrangements either about 87% or about 30% of the time, which broadly matched IMGT annotations. Immune exposure information for the cohort was limited to CMV serostatus. In a later analysis, HLA-associated TCR beta chains showed more clonal expansion and lower generation probabilities than non-associated chains that were equally common. Because counts were too low, approximately 15 rarely observed V segments, including chromosome 9 orphons, were excluded from the earlier analysis of some 590 of the donors. Linkage disequilibrium might explain the correlated functional status among segregating V segments, but an unknown experimental factor could not be ruled out. The study gave a list of some 150 TCR beta chains associated with cytomegalovirus. Most TCR sequences were seen in very few donors, while some public TCRs were found in many individuals. Sequencing depth was assumed to be roughly uniform across donors in the presence/absence analyses, though that assumption may not hold. Because HLA typing was unavailable for some donors at each locus, only the typed subset was used in association tests. A further reported finding was that TCR beta sequences accurately predicted the HLA-A and HLA-B alleles for most subjects in the first cohort. A later analysis found that TCR association rates varied across HLA loci, with DRB1 alleles showing the most associated TCRs and HLA-C alleles the fewest. An association between a missense DCLRE1C variant and V-gene and J-gene trimming of TCR beta chains was found in a later genetic analysis and replicated in an independent cohort. Because the 87-base-pair reads could not distinguish some IMGT-functional V segments, including TRBV6-2 and TRBV6-3, those segments were excluded. In a later analysis, several top co-occurrence clusters were reported to appear linked to parvovirus B19, influenza, CMV and Epstein-Barr virus. Specific HLA alleles were associated with some 15,000 TCR beta sequences at a false discovery rate of 0.05 in a later analysis. When HLA alleles, especially DR and DQ, strongly co-occurred, attributing TCR associations to individual alleles was difficult. The classifier was reported to diagnose cytomegalovirus status with high specificity and sensitivity in both the original and validation cohorts. It was suggested by the authors that the approach could potentially be generalized to other disease states and immunological phenotypes. A cluster of highly shared sequence variants was judged likely to represent a technical artifact of the sequencing pipeline. In this cohort, only TCR beta chains were sequenced, and detectable features were limited by the absence of alpha or paired-chain data.

Clipping removes 5 bases from V and 2 bases from J, with 8 as the unmatched junction base count. Measured from the cysteine to the phenylalanine, the CDR3 is 16 residues long. Only the CDR3 DNA is retained, 48 bases long and in frame from the first base. In the germline V gene, CDR1 corresponds to SGHAT and CDR2 to FQNNGV. The cohort consisted of hundreds of healthy bone marrow donors. All cohort members were sampled while nominally healthy, although unrecorded immune exposures were likely present. The donor tested CMV seropositive and was one of the 289 seropositive cohort members. A peripheral blood sample was collected from each donor, and TCR beta sequencing was performed on peripheral blood mononuclear cells. The Qiagen DNeasy Blood Extraction Kit was used to extract genomic DNA from the blood cell samples.

The source is a man aged 45-60 years in good health and CMV-seropositive. The chain links TRBV11-2 with TRBJ2-7, with 11 central nucleotides matching TRBD1. The sample comprised PBMCs. CDR3 sequence: CASSRSGTGGAYEQYF. Read as DNA, the sequence is TGTGCCAGCAGCCGGTCCGGGACAGGGGGAGCCTACGAGCAGTACTTC.